A selection of T cell receptor beta chains follows, all from one sample in a study of T cell repertoires in cytomegalovirus infection. TCRdb re-called the reads through MiXCR, storing one row per CDR3 protein. The sample includes 310,000 or so distinct CDR3 sequences, approximately 10% of them seen just once. The source material was PBMCs. Receptors originate from a human donor in good health (CMV status not recorded). Some clones in this sample may be carry-over from other donors' samples. The conserved cysteine and the conserved F or W are not part of the CDR3 here. A clone size is listed for some rows: how often the clone was seen (once, few, many), or a class if it is expanded.

cdr3_aa	clone_size	v_call	j_call
SARDVQGEKLF	few	TRBV20-1	TRBJ1-4
ASQLNGRVNTEAF	many	TRBV6-2/TRBV6-3	TRBJ1-1
ASSLAMLALNEQF	many	TRBV7-9	TRBJ2-1
AISESGGGQPQH	many	TRBV10-3	TRBJ1-5
ASSGGTLAYYEQY	many	TRBV7-2	TRBJ2-7
ASSLPGVQQF	many	TRBV7-9	TRBJ2-1
SVERQGRTEAF	few	TRBV29-1	TRBJ1-1
ATLQGNYGYT	many	TRBV12-3/TRBV12-4	TRBJ1-2
ASSQRGPTEAF	.	TRBV14	TRBJ1-1
ASRGGPLEEKLF	many	TRBV28	TRBJ1-4
SAPGQRKDGYT	many	TRBV20-1	TRBJ1-2
ASSLKPNEQF	.	TRBV2	TRBJ2-1
ASSHRDTGTDTQY	many	TRBV7-9	TRBJ2-3
ASGLMRGAGADTQY	many	TRBV28	TRBJ2-3
ASLPGTSKYEQY	many	TRBV2	TRBJ2-7
ASSLGGFGEKLF	many	TRBV7-8	TRBJ1-4
ASSYSEGARVNQPQH	many	TRBV6-2/TRBV6-3	TRBJ1-5
AMTGDESHGYT	few	TRBV10-3	TRBJ1-2
SARATSGAFYNEQF	.	TRBV20-1	TRBJ2-1
ASSLAMGATSGNTIY	many	TRBV7-6	TRBJ1-3
AIGGGTEAF	many	TRBV10-3	TRBJ1-1
ASSQPRDRDQETQY	many	TRBV23-1	TRBJ2-5
ASRLYRDTNTGELF	many	TRBV7-9	TRBJ2-2
ASSRFLGTANTEAF	.	TRBV5-1	TRBJ1-1
ASSPSPVPGAGYT	many	TRBV18	TRBJ1-2
ASSEKSSRGRQETQY	.	TRBV5-1	TRBJ2-5
ASSYSTYTDTQY	many	TRBV6-2/TRBV6-3	TRBJ2-3
ASSLPGVETQY	many	TRBV7-2	TRBJ2-5
ASSLLGASTDTQY	many	TRBV12-3/TRBV12-4	TRBJ2-3
ASTSGGSSVLVW	.	TRBV28	TRBJ2-4
ASSLPTGLQETQY	many	TRBV7-2	TRBJ2-5
ASISGRDRNYGYT	many	TRBV7-9	TRBJ1-2
ASSQGRERYNEQF	.	TRBV14	TRBJ2-1
AISETGNNSPLH	few	TRBV10-3	TRBJ1-6
ASSPGLANEQF	many	TRBV12-3/TRBV12-4	TRBJ2-1
ASSLAADYGYT	many	TRBV27	TRBJ1-2
ATVGTKNTEAF	many	TRBV10-3	TRBJ1-1
ASSLSHRGFRETQY	many	TRBV28	TRBJ2-5
SVGPSGGVTDTQY	.	TRBV29-1	TRBJ2-3
SVEDKAQGSPYEQY	many	TRBV29-1	TRBJ2-7
ASSLGPGHSPLH	many	TRBV7-2	TRBJ1-6
ASSLEGTGVSNTEAF	many	TRBV7-2	TRBJ1-1
SVKQGAYTEAF	.	TRBV29-1	TRBJ1-1
SASAGLNTEAF	many	TRBV29-1	TRBJ1-1
ASSIDLVTEENSPLH	few	TRBV19	TRBJ1-6
SARGLLGTDTQY	many	TRBV20-1	TRBJ2-3